This TCR beta chain came from a study of OX40 agonist ivuxolimab in advanced cancers. Study-level points and caveats: Near-lowest levels of clonal expansion characterized partial responders at 0.1-3.0 mg/kg. More expanded clones were found, on average, in CD8+ than in CD4+ T cells.

In regard to this clone: The antigen is undetermined.

Data came from immunoSEQ multiplex PCR; TCRdb stores just in-frame clones and leaves some out. Found here are about 64,000 clones, approximately 90% of them singletons; the top ten hold under 0.75%. This clonotype originated in an adult with an advanced solid tumor such as melanoma, head and neck, liver or kidney cancer. Sequencing was performed on CD4+ or CD8+ T cells sorted from blood, taken in a trial of the OX40 agonist ivuxolimab.

As DNA, the CDR3 is TGTGCCACAAACCCAGGCCGGGGGGCTGAAGCTTTCTTT. Translating it yields CATNPGRGAEAFF. The chain employs TRBV6-5 and TRBJ1-1; possible D gene TRBD1, 5 bases. Per germline, CDR1 MNHEY and CDR2 SVGAGI. V lost 10 bases, J lost 6 bases, and 18 bases lay in between. The CDR3 runs to 13 residues.